The 21 T cell receptor beta chains in this list originate from one sample, sequenced in a study of blood T cell repertoires in COVID-19. Using immunoSEQ multiplex PCR, the repertoire was profiled, and TCRdb retains in-frame clones only, with some absent. The data hold 25,000 to 35,000 clones, with 70% to 90% observed a single time. Input material: peripheral blood. These receptors originate from a human donor in a cohort sampled during active COVID-19. The donor label of this sample is uncertain.

This clone was counted a few times. V is TRBV29-1 and J is TRBJ1-1, with D possibly TRBD1 on 5 matching bases. The CDR3 contains 13 residues. Germline lookup yields CDR1 SQVTM and CDR2 ANQGSEA. Deletions cut 5 bases from V and 6 bases from J, with 16 bases between. The DNA of the CDR3 is TGCAGCGTTAGTCAGGGCAGTAGTGCTGAAGCTTTCTTT. Translated, it gives CSVSQGSSAEAFF.

This chain joins TRBV28 and TRBJ1-3; D ambiguous. Trimming left V 4 bases short and J 0 bases short, with 7 bases between. This CDR3 comprises 14 residues. CDR1 is MDHEN and CDR2 is SYDVKM in the germline V gene. The CDR3 nucleotides read TGTGCCAGCAGTTCTGCGCACTCTGGAAACACCATATATTTT. Its protein is CASSSAHSGNTIYF.

The genes are TRBV7-2 and TRBJ2-2; 9 bases are shared with TRBD2. J was trimmed by 5 bases and V by 1 base; bases with no gene match: 2. The V gene's germline CDR1 is SGHTA and CDR2 FQGNSA. The CDR3 has 15 amino acids. CDR3: CASSLEAGGTGELFF. Here the CDR3 DNA reads TGTGCCAGCAGCTTAGAGGCGGGAGGGACCGGGGAGCTGTTTTTT.

This clone was observed a single time. V and J are TRBV28 and TRBJ2-3; tentative D call: TRBD1 (5 bases). This CDR3 spans 12 amino acids. Germline V gives CDR1 MDHEN, CDR2 SYDVKM. V was clipped by 1 base and J by 11 bases, with 10 bases between them. This CDR3 is CASSLSAGQQYF. CDR3 sequence (DNA): TGTGCCAGCAGTTTATCAGCAGGGCAGCAGTATTTT.

In DNA form, the CDR3 reads TGTGCCAGCAGTCCCTGGGAGGGGTGGACCACTGAAGCTTTCTTT. It translates to CASSPWEGWTTEAFF. The rearrangement joins TRBV3-1 (or the pseudogene TRBV3-2) to TRBJ1-1; D may be TRBD1 (5 bases). The CDR3 consists of 15 residues. V was pared by 6 bases and J by 4 bases, with 18 bases between. Germline V gives CDR1 LGHDT, CDR2 YNNKEL (reference sequence).

The V call is TRBV19, the J call TRBJ1-5; 12 nucleotides match TRBD1. There are 17 residues in the CDR3. Germline V CDR1 and CDR2: LNHDA, SQIVND (reference sequence). J was trimmed by 1 base and V by 7 bases; bases with no gene match: 8. The CDR3 loop reads CASTLGQGARSNQPQHF. The CDR3, as DNA: TGTGCCAGTACCCTGGGACAGGGGGCGCGAAGCAATCAGCCCCAGCATTTT.

The V call is TRBV13, the J call TRBJ2-7, with 9 positions matching TRBD1. In germline, CDR1 is PRHDT, CDR2 FYEKMQ (reference sequence). The CDR3 loop spans 14 amino acids. The ends lost 4 bases at V and 7 bases at J; junction bases unmatched: 8. The CDR3 DNA reads TGTGCCAGCAGCTCGCAACAGGGGGCGGTTGAGCAGTACTTC. Protein product: CASSSQQGAVEQYF.

This chain uses TRBV19 with TRBJ2-7; 9 nucleotides align to TRBD2. This CDR3 contains 14 residues. Losses at the gene ends were 6 bases for V and 3 bases for J; bases not matched to a gene: 6. Germline loops: CDR1 LNHDA, CDR2 SQIVND (reference sequence). As DNA, the CDR3 is TGTGCCAGTAGCATAATAGCGGGAGACTACGAGCAGTACTTC. As protein: CASSIIAGDYEQYF.

V usage is TRBV5-1 and J usage is TRBJ2-1; D gene unclear. The CDR3 contains 15 residues. Trimming left V 5 bases short and J 2 bases short, with 14 bases between. Germline V gene sequence: CDR1 SGHRS, CDR2 YFSETQ. The CDR3: CASRIARSPYNEQFF. CDR3 bases: TGCGCCAGCAGGATTGCCCGTAGCCCCTACAATGAGCAGTTCTTC.

This clone was seen a handful of times. The chain is built from TRBV5-1 and TRBJ1-2; D perhaps matches TRBD1 (6 bases). The CDR3 totals 13 residues. The V end lost 1 base, the J end lost 6 bases, and 10 bases lay between the germline ends. Germline CDR1 is SGHRS and CDR2 is YFSETQ. In nucleotides, the CDR3 is TGCGCCAGCAGCTTGATGGGGGCAAATGGCTACACCTTC. It yields the protein CASSLMGANGYTF.

This clone has a handful of counts. This chain connects TRBV11-2 to TRBJ1-5, with 7 nucleotides matching TRBD1. Trimming cost V 0 bases and J 2 bases; bases outside gene matches: 1. The CDR3 covers 15 residues. In germline, CDR1 is SGHAT, CDR2 FQNNGV. The CDR3 DNA is TGTGCCAGCAGCTTAGATACAGGGGGCAATCAGCCCCAGCATTTT. Translation: CASSLDTGGNQPQHF.

The CDR3: CASSLASLAGGYNEQFF. The CDR3 DNA sequence: TGTGCCAGCAGCTTAGCGTCTTTAGCGGGAGGGTACAATGAGCAGTTCTTC. The chain uses TRBV11-1 and TRBJ2-1, with 11 bases aligning to TRBD2. CDR3 length: 17 amino acids. J gave up 4 bases and V 0 bases, and 5 bases lay outside the gene matches. Germline CDR1 SGHAT, CDR2 FQDESV (reference sequence). Looking up the rest from reference TRBV11-1 and TRBJ2-1 gives the full variable domain: EAEVAQSPRYKITEKSQAVAFWCDPISGHATLYWYRQILGQGPELLVQFQDESVVDDSQLPKDRFSAERLKGVDSTLKIQPAELGDSAMYLCASSLASLAGGYNEQFFGPGTRLTVL.

This clone was picked up one time. V usage is TRBV28 and J usage is TRBJ2-1; 7 bases fit TRBD2. The J segment lost 4 bases and the V segment lost 4 bases, leaving 7 bases of the junction unmatched. The germline V gene encodes CDR1 MDHEN and CDR2 SYDVKM. This CDR3 has 15 residues. CDR3 nucleotides: TGTGCCAGCAGTTCGCCGGGACTACTTTACAATGAGCAGTTCTTC. Encoded protein: CASSSPGLLYNEQFF.

This sequence joins TRBV15 and TRBJ2-7; weak D call: TRBD2 (6 bases). CDR3 length: 14 amino acids. Trimming took off 1 base at V and 6 bases at J, with 13 bases between the two ends. Germline values: CDR1 LNHNV, CDR2 YYDKDF (reference sequence). The CDR3 is CATSRGDGRSEQYF. As DNA, the CDR3 is TGTGCCACCAGCAGAGGGGACGGGAGATCCGAGCAGTACTTC.

The CDR3 sequence: CAISSRQGANYGYTF. CDR3 nucleotide sequence: TGTGCCATCAGTTCCCGACAGGGGGCTAACTATGGCTACACCTTC. V is TRBV10-3 and J is TRBJ1-2, with 9 bases matching TRBD1. J was trimmed by 0 bases and V by 5 bases; bases with no gene match: 4. Germline CDR1 ENHRY, CDR2 SYGVKD. The CDR3 extends over 15 amino acids.

The rearrangement links TRBV3-1 (or the pseudogene TRBV3-2) to TRBJ2-7; perhaps TRBD2 as D (6 bases). Germline V gene sequence: CDR1 LGHDT, CDR2 YNNKEL (reference sequence). CDR3 length: 15 amino acids. The germline V and J ends were trimmed by 3 bases and 0 bases, with 12 bases remaining between them. CDR3 nucleotide sequence: TGTGCCAGCAGCCAGAGTGTCGGGAGCTCCTACGAGCAGTACTTC. Residues: CASSQSVGSSYEQYF.

The CDR3 DNA reads TGCGCCAGCAGCCAATTCGGGGGGAACACTGAAGCTTTCTTT. Its translation: CASSQFGGNTEAFF. The gene calls are TRBV5-1 and TRBJ1-1; D perhaps matches TRBD1 (5 bases). This CDR3 contains 14 residues. The germline CDR1 and CDR2 sequences are SGHRS and YFSETQ. V was trimmed by 4 bases and J by 1 base, leaving 11 bases between them.

V gene TRBV18 combines with J gene TRBJ2-7, with D possibly being TRBD2 (5 bases). This CDR3 is 11 amino acids long. Looked up from germline, CDR1 is KGHSH and CDR2 is LQKENI. Trimming pared 6 bases from V and 4 bases from J, leaving 7 bases between. CDR3 residues: CASSDWYEQYF. CDR3 DNA: TGTGCCAGCTCGGACTGGTACGAGCAGTACTTC.

The rearrangement joins TRBV5-1 to TRBJ2-2; perhaps TRBD2 as D (5 bases). Germline V gives CDR1 SGHRS, CDR2 YFSETQ. The CDR3 is made up of 15 amino acids. V lost 0 bases and J 1 base, leaving 7 bases between the germline ends. CDR3 residues: CASSLARGNTGELFF. The CDR3 nucleotides are TGCGCCAGCAGCTTGGCCCGGGGGAACACCGGGGAGCTGTTTTTT. The full variable domain, its missing parts supplied by reference TRBV5-1 and TRBJ2-2, is KAGVTQTPRYLIKTRGQQVTLSCSPISGHRSVSWYQQTPGQGLQFLFEYFSETQRNKGNFPGRFSGRQFSNSRSEMNVSTLELGDSALYLCASSLARGNTGELFFGEGSRLTVL.

This rearrangement joins TRBV2 to TRBJ2-7, with a possible D match to TRBD2 (5 bases). CDR3 length equals 15 residues. V was trimmed by 6 bases and J by 3 bases, leaving 18 bases between them. Germline V gene data show CDR1 as SNHLY and CDR2 as FYNNEI. The CDR3 sequence is CASRATRLSGYEQYF. CDR3 nucleotide sequence: TGTGCCAGCAGAGCTACACGACTAAGTGGCTACGAGCAGTACTTC. The full variable domain, with the rest looked up from reference TRBV2 and TRBJ2-7, is EPEVTQTPSHQVTQMGQEVILRCVPISNHLYFYWYRQILGQKVEFLVSFYNNEISEKSEIFDDQFSVERPDGSNFTLKIRSTKLEDSAMYFCASRATRLSGYEQYFGPGTRLTVT.

This chain links TRBV11-2 with TRBJ2-1; 12 positions agree with TRBD2. Losses at the gene ends were 8 bases for V and 1 base for J; bases not matched to a gene: 12. The CDR3 runs to 18 residues. CDR1 and CDR2 from the germline V gene are SGHAT and FQNNGV. The CDR3 nucleotides are TGTGCCAGCGGCGGACTAGCGGGAAGCCGAGGTTCCTACAATGAGCAGTTCTTC. Protein product: CASGGLAGSRGSYNEQFF.